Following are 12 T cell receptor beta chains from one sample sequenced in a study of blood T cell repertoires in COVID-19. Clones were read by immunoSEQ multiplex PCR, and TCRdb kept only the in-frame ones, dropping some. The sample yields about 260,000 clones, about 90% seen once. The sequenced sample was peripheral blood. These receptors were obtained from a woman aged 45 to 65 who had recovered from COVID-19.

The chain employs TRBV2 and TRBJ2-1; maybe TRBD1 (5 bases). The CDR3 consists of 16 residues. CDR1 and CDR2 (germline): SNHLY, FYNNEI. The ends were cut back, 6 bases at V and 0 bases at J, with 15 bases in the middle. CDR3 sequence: CASRYRPQVSYNEQFF. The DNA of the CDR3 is TGTGCCAGCAGATACAGGCCCCAAGTCTCCTACAATGAGCAGTTCTTC.

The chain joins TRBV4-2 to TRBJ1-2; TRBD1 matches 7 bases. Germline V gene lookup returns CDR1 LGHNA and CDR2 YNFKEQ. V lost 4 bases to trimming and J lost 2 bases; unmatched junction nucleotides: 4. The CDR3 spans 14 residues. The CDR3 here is CASSRGQENYGYTF. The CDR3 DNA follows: TGTGCCAGCAGCCGCGGACAGGAGAACTATGGCTACACCTTC.

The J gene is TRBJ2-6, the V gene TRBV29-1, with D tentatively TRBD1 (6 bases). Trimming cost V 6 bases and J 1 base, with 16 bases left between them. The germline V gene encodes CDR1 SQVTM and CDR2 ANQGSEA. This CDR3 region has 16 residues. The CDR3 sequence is CSVEYRDSSGANVLTF. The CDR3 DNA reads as TGCAGCGTCGAATACAGGGATTCTTCTGGGGCCAACGTCCTGACTTTC.

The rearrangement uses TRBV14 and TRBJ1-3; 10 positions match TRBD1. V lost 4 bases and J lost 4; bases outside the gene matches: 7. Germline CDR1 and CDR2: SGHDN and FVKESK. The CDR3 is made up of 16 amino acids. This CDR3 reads CASSLWTGGSGNTIYF. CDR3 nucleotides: TGTGCCAGCAGCCTATGGACAGGGGGTAGCGGAAACACCATATATTTT.

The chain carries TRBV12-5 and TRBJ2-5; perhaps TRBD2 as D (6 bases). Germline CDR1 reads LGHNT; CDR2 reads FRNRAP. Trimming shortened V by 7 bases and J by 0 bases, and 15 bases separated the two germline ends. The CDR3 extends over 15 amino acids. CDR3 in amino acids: CASAAEGGDQETQYF. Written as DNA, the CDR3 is TGTGCTAGTGCCGCGGAGGGCGGAGACCAAGAGACCCAGTACTTC.

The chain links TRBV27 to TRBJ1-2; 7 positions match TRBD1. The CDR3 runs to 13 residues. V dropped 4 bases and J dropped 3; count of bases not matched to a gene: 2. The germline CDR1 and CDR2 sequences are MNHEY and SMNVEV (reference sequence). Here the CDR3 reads CASSSGTDYGYTF. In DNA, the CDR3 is TGTGCCAGCAGTTCTGGGACAGACTATGGCTACACCTTC.

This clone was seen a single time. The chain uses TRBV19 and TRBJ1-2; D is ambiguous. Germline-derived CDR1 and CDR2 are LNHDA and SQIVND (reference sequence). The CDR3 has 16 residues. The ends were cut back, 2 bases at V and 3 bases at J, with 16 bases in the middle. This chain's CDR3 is CASSILLQDPDYGYTF. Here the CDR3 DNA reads TGTGCCAGTAGTATACTCTTGCAGGATCCGGACTATGGCTACACCTTC.

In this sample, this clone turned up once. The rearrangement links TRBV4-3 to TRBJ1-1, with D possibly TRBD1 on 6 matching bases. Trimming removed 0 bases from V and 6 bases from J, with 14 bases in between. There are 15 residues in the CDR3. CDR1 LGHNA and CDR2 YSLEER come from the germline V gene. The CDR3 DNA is TGCGCCAGCAGCCAAGAACTGGGGGCGGGGGCTGAAGCTTTCTTT. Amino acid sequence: CASSQELGAGAEAFF.

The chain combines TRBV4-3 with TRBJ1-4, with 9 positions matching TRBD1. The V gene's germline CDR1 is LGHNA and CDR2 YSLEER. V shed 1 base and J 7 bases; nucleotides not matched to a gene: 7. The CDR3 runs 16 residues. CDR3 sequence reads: CASSQGPTGGAEKLFF. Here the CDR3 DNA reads TGCGCCAGCAGCCAAGGGCCGACAGGGGGGGCTGAAAAACTGTTTTTT.

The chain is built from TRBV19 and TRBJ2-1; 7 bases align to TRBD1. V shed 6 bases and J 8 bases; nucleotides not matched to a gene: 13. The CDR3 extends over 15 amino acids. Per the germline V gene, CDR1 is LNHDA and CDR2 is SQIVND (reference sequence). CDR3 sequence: CASRKTGTSRHEQFF. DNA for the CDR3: TGTGCCAGTAGGAAGACAGGGACCTCTAGGCATGAGCAGTTCTTC.

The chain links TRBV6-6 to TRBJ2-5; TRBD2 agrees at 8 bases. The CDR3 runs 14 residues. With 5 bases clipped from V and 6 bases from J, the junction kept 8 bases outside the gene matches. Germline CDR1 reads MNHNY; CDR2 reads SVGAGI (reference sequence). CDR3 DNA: TGTGCCAGCAGTACCGGGACTAGTCAGAAGACCCAGTACTTC. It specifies CASSTGTSQKTQYF.

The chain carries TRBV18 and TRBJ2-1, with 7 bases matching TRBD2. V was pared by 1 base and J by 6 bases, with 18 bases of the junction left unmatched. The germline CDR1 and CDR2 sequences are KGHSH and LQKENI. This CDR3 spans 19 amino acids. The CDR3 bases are TGTGCCAGCTCACCACGTGGCGGGAGAGGGCCGCCCCAGGGCAATGAGCAGTTCTTC. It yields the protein CASSPRGGRGPPQGNEQFF.